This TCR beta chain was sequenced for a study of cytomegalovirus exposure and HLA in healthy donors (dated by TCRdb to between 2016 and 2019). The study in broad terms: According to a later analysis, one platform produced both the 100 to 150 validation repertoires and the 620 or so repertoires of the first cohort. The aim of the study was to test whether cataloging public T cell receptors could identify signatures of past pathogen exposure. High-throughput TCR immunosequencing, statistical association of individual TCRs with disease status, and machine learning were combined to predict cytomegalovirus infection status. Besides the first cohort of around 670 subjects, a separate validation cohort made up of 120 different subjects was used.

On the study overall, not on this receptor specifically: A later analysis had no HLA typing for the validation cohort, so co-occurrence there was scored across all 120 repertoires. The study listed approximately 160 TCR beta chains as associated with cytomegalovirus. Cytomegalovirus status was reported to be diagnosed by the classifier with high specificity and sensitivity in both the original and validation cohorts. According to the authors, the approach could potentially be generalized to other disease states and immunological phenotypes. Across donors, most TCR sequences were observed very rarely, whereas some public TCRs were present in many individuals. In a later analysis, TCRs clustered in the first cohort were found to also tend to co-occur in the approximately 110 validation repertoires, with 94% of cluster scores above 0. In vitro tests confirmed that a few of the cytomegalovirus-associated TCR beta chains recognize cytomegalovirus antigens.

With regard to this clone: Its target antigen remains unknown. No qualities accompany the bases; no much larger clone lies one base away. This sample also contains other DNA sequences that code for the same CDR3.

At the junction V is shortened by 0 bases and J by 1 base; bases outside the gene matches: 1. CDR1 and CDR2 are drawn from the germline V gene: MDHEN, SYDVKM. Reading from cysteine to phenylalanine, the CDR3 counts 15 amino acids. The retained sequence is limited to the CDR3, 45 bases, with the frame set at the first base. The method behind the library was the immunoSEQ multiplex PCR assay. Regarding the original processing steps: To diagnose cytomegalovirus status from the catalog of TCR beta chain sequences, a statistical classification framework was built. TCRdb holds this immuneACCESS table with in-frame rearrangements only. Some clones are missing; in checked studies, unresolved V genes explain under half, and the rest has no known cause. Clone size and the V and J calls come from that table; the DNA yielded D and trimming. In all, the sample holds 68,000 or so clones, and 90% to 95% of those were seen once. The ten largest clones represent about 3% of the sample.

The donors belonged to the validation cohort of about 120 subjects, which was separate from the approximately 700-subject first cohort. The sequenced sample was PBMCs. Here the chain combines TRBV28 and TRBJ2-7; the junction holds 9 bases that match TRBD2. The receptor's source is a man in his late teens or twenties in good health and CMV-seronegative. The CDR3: CASSLWTSGSYEQYF. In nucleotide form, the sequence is TGTGCCAGCAGTTTATGGACTAGCGGATCCTACGAGCAGTACTTC.